This is a list of T cell receptor beta chains from one sample in a study of long-term antiretroviral therapy in people with HIV. Measured with immunoSEQ multiplex PCR; TCRdb has only the in-frame clones, and not every one. The repertoire consists of 25,000 to 30,000 clones, with 75% to 85% occurring once and the leading ten covering around 13%. The sample in question was unsorted PBMCs, obtained 2.9 years after starting antiretroviral therapy. The receptors were gathered from a man aged 50-59 years with HIV. The CDR3 runs from the conserved cysteine through the conserved F or W. D genes are given only for firm matches. Only part of the rows carry a size: once, few, many, or a class if the clone is expanded.

d_gene,j_gene,abundance,v_gene,CDR3nt,CDR3aa
.,TRBJ2-4,.,TRBV19,TGTGCCAGCCGGAGGGGCGGGATAGCCAAAAACATTCAGTACTTC,CASRRGGIAKNIQYF
.,TRBJ1-6,once,TRBV9,TGTGCCAGCAGCGTAGGAGGAGGACATTCCTATAATTCACCCCTCCACTTT,CASSVGGGHSYNSPLHF
.,TRBJ2-7,.,TRBV29-1,TGCAGCGTTGAAGAGGCGGGGACGGGAAGCTACGAGCAGTACTTC,CSVEEAGTGSYEQYF
.,TRBJ1-6,.,TRBV7-2,TGTGCCAGCAGCTTAAGCAGGCCGCCCCTCCACTTT,CASSLSRPPLHF
.,TRBJ2-5,.,TRBV13,TGTGCCAGCAGCTCTCGGGAGTATGAAGAGACCCAGTACTTC,CASSSREYEETQYF
.,TRBJ1-2,.,TRBV11-2,TGTGCCAGCAGCTTTTTGATCCCCAGAAAAGCTAACTATGGCTACACCTTC,CASSFLIPRKANYGYTF
TRBD1,TRBJ1-1,.,TRBV5-8,TGTGCCAGCAGCTCTGGACAGGGGGCGAGCACTGAAGCTTTCTTT,CASSSGQGASTEAFF
.,TRBJ1-1,.,TRBV27,TGTGCCAGCAGTCCAAGAATGCCTCAGGGCTTCACTGAAGCTTTCTTT,CASSPRMPQGFTEAFF
.,TRBJ1-1,.,TRBV5-6,TGTGCCAGCAGCATACCCTGGACAGCTGAAGCTTTCTTT,CASSIPWTAEAFF
TRBD2,TRBJ2-5,.,TRBV19,TGTGCCAGTACCCCGGGACTAGCGGCCGCCATTCAAGAGACCCAGTACTTC,CASTPGLAAAIQETQYF
TRBD1,TRBJ2-1,.,TRBV5-1,TGCGCCAGCAGCCCCCCTGCCGGGACAGGGTGGTACAATGAGCAGTTCTTC,CASSPPAGTGWYNEQFF
TRBD2,TRBJ2-1,.,TRBV5-6,TGTGCCAGCAGCAGAGGGGAATGGGGGCTAGCGGGGGAGCAGTTCTTC,CASSRGEWGLAGEQFF
.,TRBJ2-7,.,TRBV28,TGTGCCAGCAGTTGGGGGAAGAGAGCTAGATACGAGCAGTACTTC,CASSWGKRARYEQYF
.,TRBJ1-2,.,TRBV27,TGTGCCAGCAAGGACGCGGGGACAAGAGGCTACACCTTC,CASKDAGTRGYTF
.,TRBJ2-7,.,TRBV5-1,TGCGCCAGCAGCTTGACCGTGAGTTTAGTTGACGAGCAGTACTTC,CASSLTVSLVDEQYF
.,TRBJ1-1,.,TRBV18,TGTGCCAGCTCACCTACCGACTTGGTTAACACTGAAGCTTTCTTT,CASSPTDLVNTEAFF
.,TRBJ2-7,.,TRBV7-6,TGTGCCAGCAGCTTAGCGGAGGACGAGCAGTACTTC,CASSLAEDEQYF
.,TRBJ2-2,.,TRBV6-1,TGTGCCAACCGCGGGCCCGTCCAACCCGGGGAGCTGTTTTTT,CANRGPVQPGELFF
TRBD1,TRBJ1-2,.,TRBV2,TGTGCCAGCAGTGCATTGGACAGGGGAATTCAGTATGGCTACACCTTC,CASSALDRGIQYGYTF
TRBD1,TRBJ2-7,.,TRBV18,TGTGCCAGCTCACCACTCGGATCCGGGACAGGGGCGATGAACGAGCAGTACTTC,CASSPLGSGTGAMNEQYF
.,TRBJ2-5,.,TRBV7-9,TGTGCCAGCAGCTTAGCCCACTCACTGAGGACCCAGTACTTC,CASSLAHSLRTQYF
TRBD2,TRBJ2-7,.,TRBV6-5,TGTGCCAGCACCCCCGGGGGGGCGTACGAGCAGTACTTC,CASTPGGAYEQYF
.,TRBJ2-2,.,TRBV6-6,TGTGCCAGCAGTTACTGGGGGGACACCGGGGAGCTGTTTTTT,CASSYWGDTGELFF
TRBD2,TRBJ2-1,.,TRBV27,TGTGCCAGCAGTTTATTTAGCGGGGGTATCAATGAGCAGTTCTTC,CASSLFSGGINEQFF
TRBD1,TRBJ1-1,.,TRBV10-3,TGTGCCTCAGGGGGACAGGGGGCTGAAGCTTTCTTT,CASGGQGAEAFF
.,TRBJ2-1,.,TRBV1,TGCACCAGCAGCTCGATGGGACTAGCGGGGGCCCAGAAAAGGATTGAGCAGTTCTTC,CTSSSMGLAGAQKRIEQFF
TRBD2,TRBJ2-2,.,TRBV19,TGTGCCAGTAGCCAATGGGGGGGGGATACGAACACCGGGGAGCTGTTTTTT,CASSQWGGDTNTGELFF
.,TRBJ2-3,.,TRBV11-2,TGTGCCAGCAGCTTAGAGGGCGAGACAGATACGCAGTATTTT,CASSLEGETDTQYF
TRBD2,TRBJ2-3,.,TRBV7-6,TGTGCCAGCAGCTTAGTGCGGGTCGGGGGGGCCAGCACAGATACGCAGTATTTT,CASSLVRVGGASTDTQYF
TRBD2,TRBJ2-2,.,TRBV4-3,TGCGCCAGCAGCCAAGATAGCGGGGGTATGACCGGGGAGCTGTTTTTT,CASSQDSGGMTGELFF
.,TRBJ2-5,.,TRBV11-2,TGTGCCAGCAGGGTGGATCATCGGGAGACCCAGTACTTC,CASRVDHRETQYF
.,TRBJ2-1,.,TRBV29-1,TGCAGCGTTGATGCTCAGCTCAATGAGCAGTTCTTC,CSVDAQLNEQFF
.,TRBJ2-1,once,TRBV11-2,TGTGCCAGCAGCTTAGGAGGGAGAGAGGCCGATGAGCAGTTCTTC,CASSLGGREADEQFF
.,TRBJ2-5,.,TRBV5-1,TGCGCCAGCAGCGTGGAAGAGACCCAGTACTTC,CASSVEETQYF
.,TRBJ1-6,few,TRBV28,TGTGCCAGCCGGATCTCGGTAGCGGCTGGGGCCCTCCACTTT,CASRISVAAGALHF
.,TRBJ1-5,few,TRBV30,TGTGCCTGGAGTGATTCAGGGGACCATCAGCCCCAGCATTTT,CAWSDSGDHQPQHF
.,TRBJ1-6,.,TRBV27,TGTGCCAGCAGTTTCCAGGGGAATAATTCACCCCTCCACTTT,CASSFQGNNSPLHF
TRBD1,TRBJ2-2,.,TRBV30,TGTGCCTGGAAACAGAGGGGACAGGGGTTCACCGGGGAGCTGTTTTTT,CAWKQRGQGFTGELFF
TRBD1,TRBJ1-5,.,TRBV19,TGTGCCAGTAGTCCGCAGGGGGGCAATCAGCCCCAGCATTTT,CASSPQGGNQPQHF
TRBD1,TRBJ1-2,.,TRBV19,TGTGCCAGTAACAGGGGTTTTAGTATCAACTATGGCTACACCTTC,CASNRGFSINYGYTF
.,TRBJ1-1,few,TRBV10-3,TGTGCCACCGCACAGGAGGGGAACACTGAAGCTTTCTTT,CATAQEGNTEAFF
.,TRBJ2-7,.,TRBV21-1,TGTGCCAGCAGCAAATCCTCGACAGGGAGTAACGAGCAGTACTTC,CASSKSSTGSNEQYF
.,TRBJ1-5,.,TRBV27,TGTGCCAGCAGTTTCGGCGCCGATCAGCCCCAGCATTTT,CASSFGADQPQHF
.,TRBJ2-2,few,TRBV9,TGTGCCAGCAGCGTAGTGGGGAACACCGGGGAGCTGTTTTTT,CASSVVGNTGELFF
.,TRBJ2-7,once,TRBV7-9,TGTGCCAGCAGCTTTGACGGGTACGAGCAGTACTTC,CASSFDGYEQYF
.,TRBJ1-3,.,TRBV6-1,TGTGCCTCCCAGGGTTATTCTGGAAACACCATATATTTT,CASQGYSGNTIYF
.,TRBJ2-3,.,TRBV28,TGTGCCAGCAGTGCCCAAGGGGATAGCACAGATACGCAGTATTTT,CASSAQGDSTDTQYF